The clone carrying this T cell receptor beta chain was seen a few times. The antigen is undetermined. The sample comes from a study of T cells in Graves' hyperthyroidism and ophthalmopathy. Study findings and constraints: The model anticipated ophthalmopathy a median about six months pre-onset.

Clinical symptoms, serum thyroxine and TRAb, thyroid ultrasound and orbital computed tomography were used for the diagnoses. The CDR3 has 13 residues. Germline V gene sequence: CDR1 DFQATT, CDR2 SNEGSKA (reference sequence). V dropped 2 bases and J dropped 9 bases, with 11 bases sitting between them. There were TCR beta CDR3 regions amplified from RNA transcripts. HTBI primers were the set used in a first-round RT-PCR of the TCR CDR3. MiXCR, applied by TCRdb to the multiplex PCR reads, yields one record per CDR3 protein. This table has approximately 640,000 distinct CDR3 sequences, roughly 46% appearing once.

This receptor was obtained from an adult man with Graves' disease, either hyperthyroidism or ophthalmopathy (not recorded which). J is TRBJ1-6 and V is TRBV20-1; D remains unclear. The sample comprised peripheral blood or thyroid tissue (not recorded which). The CDR3, as DNA: TGCAGTGCTAGATCCCAGTTTGGTTCACCCCTCCACTTT. Its protein product is CSARSQFGSPLHF.